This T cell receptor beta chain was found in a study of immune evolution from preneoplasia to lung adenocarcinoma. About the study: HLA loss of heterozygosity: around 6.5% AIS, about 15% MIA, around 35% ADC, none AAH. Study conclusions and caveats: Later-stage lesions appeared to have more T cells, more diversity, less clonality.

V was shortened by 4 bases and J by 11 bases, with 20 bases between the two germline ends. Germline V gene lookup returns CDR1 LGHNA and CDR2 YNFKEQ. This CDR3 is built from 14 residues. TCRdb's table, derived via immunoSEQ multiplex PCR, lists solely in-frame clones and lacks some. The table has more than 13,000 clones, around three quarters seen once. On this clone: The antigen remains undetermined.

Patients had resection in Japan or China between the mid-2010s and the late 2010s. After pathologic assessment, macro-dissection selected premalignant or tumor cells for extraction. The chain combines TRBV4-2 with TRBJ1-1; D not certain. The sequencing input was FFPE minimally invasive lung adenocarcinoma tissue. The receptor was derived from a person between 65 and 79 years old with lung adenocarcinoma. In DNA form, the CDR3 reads TGTGCCAGCAGCCCGAATCTGGATGATCTCGGGGCTTTCTTT. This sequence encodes CASSPNLDDLGAFF.